This TCR beta chain was sequenced for a study of T cells in Graves' hyperthyroidism and ophthalmopathy. Study-wide results and caveats: Classification by a 13 V-J model distinguished ophthalmopathy from stable hyperthyroidism.

This CDR3 has 17 amino acids. V was cut by 5 bases and J by 2 bases, with 18 bases left in between. Germline-derived CDR1 and CDR2 are SGHTA and FQGTGA. Stable disease denoted Graves' hyperthyroidism without ophthalmopathy progression within 18 months. Participants, patients aged 18 to 65, had newly diagnosed hyperthyroidism with a duration under 2 months. Pregnant or lactating patients were excluded, as were those with uncontrolled infection or other autoimmune disease. RNA transcripts served as the template for amplifying TCR beta CDR3 regions. Primed by the HTBI set, a first-round RT-PCR was run on the TCR CDR3. TCRdb processed the multiplex PCR reads anew with MiXCR; each CDR3 protein has one entry. The sample contains about 540,000 distinct CDR3 sequences, approximately 44% of which appear only once. This clonotype was picked up many times. Antigen unknown.

The sequence was obtained from a woman under 30 with Graves' hyperthyroidism. The sequencing sample was made of peripheral blood or thyroid tissue (not recorded which). The genes are TRBV7-3 and TRBJ2-2; tentative D call: TRBD2 (5 bases). The DNA of the CDR3 is TGTGCCAGCAGCCCCCTTCCCGGGGAGTCAAACACCGGGGAGCTGTTTTTT. Its protein product is CASSPLPGESNTGELFF.